The sequence of this TCR beta chain was determined in a study of T cells after yellow fever vaccination. TCRdb re-analysed the 5' RACE reads in MiXCR, keeping a single row per CDR3 protein. The profile shows a few hundred thousand distinct CDR3 sequences, approximately 12% of them singletons. The V end was cut by 6 bases, the J end by 4 bases, with 14 bases between. Per the germline V gene, CDR1 is LGHNA and CDR2 is YSLEER. This CDR3 has 14 residues. This receptor was taken from a man younger than 45 who received the YFV17D yellow fever vaccine. Here the sequenced sample was CD4+ T cells sorted from PBMCs, taken 45 days after the yellow fever booster vaccination. The chain carries TRBV4-3 and TRBJ2-3; a possible D gene is TRBD2 (6 bases). Written as DNA, the CDR3 is TGCGCCAGCAGTCTACGGGAGACTTCAGATACGCAGTATTTT. Its protein is CASSLRETSDTQYF.